Listed here are 22 T cell receptor beta chains from one sample, sequenced in a study of response to subunit inactivated influenza vaccine. MiXCR, run by TCRdb on the RT-PCR reads, gives a single entry per CDR3 protein. The table has about 300,000 distinct CDR3 sequences, approximately 21% seen once. Sequencing used PBMCs from blood, obtained less than 22 months after vaccination. These receptors all stem from a man in his fifties or sixties who received an inactivated influenza vaccine.

In this sample, this clonotype turned up many times. The CDR3 here is CASPSSGQPQHF. DNA of the CDR3: TGTGCCAGTCCCTCCTCGGGTCAGCCCCAGCATTTT. The chain employs TRBV5-3 and TRBJ1-5; D is unclear. TRBV5-3 is labeled an ORF, and its function is uncertain. V shed 8 bases and J shed 6 bases, with 12 bases lying between them. This CDR3 comprises 12 residues.

This clonotype has only a few counts. This chain uses TRBV28 with TRBJ1-5; D gene unclear. The CDR3 runs to 12 residues. CDR1 MDHEN and CDR2 SYDVKM come from the germline V gene. The V end lost 3 bases, the J end lost 7 bases, and 7 bases lay between the germline ends. CDR3 bases: TGTGCCAGCAGTTTCGTGCAGCAGCCCCAGCATTTT. Translated, it gives CASSFVQQPQHF.

This clonotype was observed a handful of times. The CDR3 nucleotides are TGTGCCAGCAGTTTAGGCAGGGGGGGTGAGCAGTTCTTC. This encodes CASSLGRGGEQFF. The chain combines TRBV12-3 or TRBV12-4 with TRBJ2-1; D tentatively fits TRBD1 or TRBD2 (7 bases each). This CDR3 region has 13 residues. Trimming took off 1 base at V and 9 bases at J, with 10 bases between the two ends.

This clonotype has just a few counts. The V and J genes are TRBV29-1 and TRBJ2-5; the match to TRBD2 covers 7 bases. With V trimmed by 6 bases and J by 0 bases, 7 bases remained unmatched. This CDR3 spans 14 amino acids. The V gene's germline CDR1 is SQVTM and CDR2 ANQGSEA. The CDR3: CSVVSGTDQETQYF. CDR3 sequence (DNA): TGCAGCGTAGTCAGCGGGACCGACCAAGAGACCCAGTACTTC. Drawing the rest from reference TRBV29-1 and TRBJ2-5, the complete variable domain is SAVISQKPSRDICQRGTSLTIQCQVDSQVTMMFWYRQQPGQSLTLIATANQGSEATYESGFVIDKFPISRPNLTFSTLTVSNMSPEDSSIYLCSVVSGTDQETQYFGPGTRLLVL.

The gene calls are TRBV5-1 and TRBJ2-2; the match to TRBD2 covers 7 bases. V dropped 5 bases and J dropped 6; count of bases not matched to a gene: 10. The CDR3 loop spans 15 amino acids. Germline lookup yields CDR1 SGHRS and CDR2 YFSETQ. The CDR3 DNA reads TGCGCCAGCAGTCCCGGGACTAACCGGCCCGGGGAGCTGTTTTTT. Encoded protein: CASSPGTNRPGELFF.

The V call is TRBV4-2, the J call TRBJ2-2; D ambiguous. Trimming shortened V by 2 bases and J by 3 bases, and 7 bases separated the two germline ends. The germline V gene encodes CDR1 LGHNA and CDR2 YNFKEQ. The CDR3 runs 14 residues. CDR3: CASSQNGDTGELFF. The CDR3 coding sequence is TGTGCCAGCAGCCAAAATGGGGACACCGGGGAGCTGTTTTTT.

The gene calls are TRBV7-6 and TRBJ2-1; maybe TRBD2 (6 bases). Germline V CDR1 and CDR2: SGHVS, FNYEAQ. This CDR3 has 15 residues. V was clipped by 4 bases and J by 9 bases, with 19 bases between them. The CDR3 sequence is CASSSRDSLISEQFF. The CDR3 DNA reads as TGTGCCAGCAGCTCCCGGGACTCTTTAATAAGTGAGCAGTTCTTC.

In its sample, this clonotype was seen many times. The V and J genes are TRBV12-3 or TRBV12-4 and TRBJ1-1; D is possibly TRBD1 (5 bases). CDR3 length equals 15 residues. The V end lost 7 bases, the J end lost 1 base, and 16 bases lay between the germline ends. The CDR3 here is CASTRTGGQNTEAFF. CDR3 nucleotide sequence: TGTGCCAGCACCCGAACGGGGGGTCAGAACACTGAAGCTTTCTTT.

There are a few counts of this clonotype. The chain carries TRBV6-1 and TRBJ2-2, with TRBD2 identical over 9 bases. The CDR3 spans 15 residues. V lost 7 bases and J lost 4; bases outside the gene matches: 7. Germline loops: CDR1 MNHNS, CDR2 SASEGT. The DNA for the CDR3 is TGTGCCAGCAAAGGGACTAGCCTCAGCACCGGGGAGCTGTTTTTT. Translating it yields CASKGTSLSTGELFF.

This chain uses TRBV20-1 with TRBJ2-7; 10 positions match TRBD1. Germline values: CDR1 DFQATT, CDR2 SNEGSKA (reference sequence). V was clipped by 6 bases and J by 4 bases; unmatched bases: 6. The CDR3 covers 13 residues. CDR3 nucleotide sequence: TGCAGTGCCCCGGGACAGGGGTTATACGAGCAGTACTTC. This gives the protein CSAPGQGLYEQYF.

This clonotype appeared a few times. The chain uses TRBV6-2 or TRBV6-3 and TRBJ2-7; weak D call: TRBD2 (6 bases). The length of the CDR3 is 11 residues. CDR1 and CDR2 from the germline V gene are MNHEY and SVGEGT. V lost 6 bases and J lost 6, with 9 bases in between. CDR3 sequence reads: CASRGLFEQYF. In nucleotides, the CDR3 is TGTGCCAGCAGGGGACTTTTCGAGCAGTACTTC.

A few counts support this clonotype. The CDR3 reads CASAGYGGEQFF. CDR3 DNA sequence: TGCGCCAGCGCAGGATACGGGGGTGAGCAGTTCTTC. The chain uses TRBV5-1 and TRBJ2-1, with D perhaps matching TRBD2 (6 bases). The CDR3 is 12 residues long. The germline V gene encodes CDR1 SGHRS and CDR2 YFSETQ. V dropped 7 bases and J dropped 9 bases, with 14 bases sitting between them.

V usage is TRBV20-1 and J usage is TRBJ2-5; no definite D call. The ends were cut back, 5 bases at V and 3 bases at J, with 10 bases in the middle. CDR1 and CDR2 (germline): DFQATT, SNEGSKA (reference sequence). The CDR3 is 12 residues long. The CDR3 nucleotides read TGCAGTGCTGGACCGAGGAAAGAGACCCAGTACTTC. As protein: CSAGPRKETQYF.

A remark on this clonotype: This may be a read error, as it is one base from a much larger clone. The chain couples TRBV5-4 to TRBJ2-3, with 7 bases that match TRBD2. Germline V gives CDR1 SGHNT, CDR2 YYREEE (reference sequence). This CDR3 has 14 residues. J lost 0 bases, V lost 4 bases, and 2 bases had no gene match. The CDR3 region has the DNA TGTGCCAGCAGCCACGGGGGGAGCACAGATACGCAGTATTTT. The encoded protein is CASSHGGSTDTQYF.

This clonotype was found a few times. The chain combines TRBV4-3 with TRBJ2-3; TRBD2 matches at 7 bases. After removal of 4 bases from V and 6 bases from J, the junction contained 7 bases not matched to a gene. Germline CDR1 LGHNA, CDR2 YSLEER. This CDR3 is built from 14 residues. The chain's CDR3 is CASSRGGGIDTQYF. CDR3 bases: TGCGCCAGCAGCCGGGGCGGGGGTATCGATACGCAGTATTTT.

V and J are TRBV6-5 and TRBJ1-5, with a possible D match to TRBD1 (6 bases). This CDR3 is 15 amino acids long. CDR1 is MNHEY and CDR2 is SVGAGI in the germline V gene. V lost 0 bases and J 7 bases, leaving 13 bases between the germline ends. The CDR3 loop reads CASSYSGGGGQPQHF. The CDR3, as DNA: TGTGCCAGCAGTTACTCAGGGGGGGGCGGGCAGCCCCAGCATTTT.

Ten or more counts support this clonotype. DNA of the CDR3: TGTGCCAGCAGCTTAGAGACAGGGGCCGGAAACACCATATATTTT. As protein: CASSLETGAGNTIYF. The V gene is TRBV7-2, the J gene TRBJ1-3, with 8 positions matching TRBD1. The CDR3 contains 15 residues. The germline CDR1 and CDR2 sequences are SGHTA and FQGNSA. V lost 1 base to trimming and J lost 4 bases; unmatched junction nucleotides: 3.

This clonotype was counted a few times. CDR3 loop: CASRIAGKYNEQFF. In nucleotides, the CDR3 is TGTGCCAGCAGGATAGCGGGCAAGTACAATGAGCAGTTCTTC. The rearrangement joins TRBV27 to TRBJ2-1; TRBD2 aligns across 7 bases. Germline CDR1 reads MNHEY; CDR2 reads SMNVEV (reference sequence). The CDR3 spans 14 residues. The ends lost 6 bases at V and 4 bases at J; junction bases unmatched: 6.

The V and J genes are TRBV6-2 or TRBV6-3 and TRBJ2-1, with 9 bases matching TRBD2. The CDR3 consists of 14 residues. Germline lookup yields CDR1 MNHEY and CDR2 SVGEGT. The ends lost 7 bases at V and 4 bases at J; junction bases unmatched: 5. In DNA form, the CDR3 reads TGTGCCAGCACCGATAGCGGGGGTTACAATGAGCAGTTCTTC. Its translation is CASTDSGGYNEQFF.

The rearrangement uses TRBV6-2 or TRBV6-3 and TRBJ1-5, with D perhaps matching TRBD1 (5 bases). Trimming stripped 1 base from V and 6 bases from J, with 16 bases between. Germline values: CDR1 MNHEY, CDR2 SVGEGT. This CDR3 contains 16 residues. The CDR3 nucleotides read TGTGCCAGCAGTTACTGGAAATTTGGGGGTGGTCAGCCCCAGCATTTT. Protein product: CASSYWKFGGGQPQHF.

The DNA for the CDR3 is TGCAGTGCAACTCAGACTAGCGGGGCCTACGAGCAGTACTTC. This sequence encodes CSATQTSGAYEQYF. The chain recombines TRBV20-1 with TRBJ2-7; 11 positions match TRBD2. CDR1 and CDR2 (germline): DFQATT, SNEGSKA (reference sequence). Losses at the gene ends were 6 bases for V and 2 bases for J; bases not matched to a gene: 6. CDR3 length: 14 amino acids.

The chain has TRBV5-1 and TRBJ1-4; 7 nucleotides match TRBD1. The germline V gene has CDR1 SGHRS and CDR2 YFSETQ. V was pared by 1 base and J by 8 bases, with 8 bases of the junction left unmatched. The CDR3 consists of 15 residues. The CDR3, as DNA: TGCGCCAGCAGCTTGACGAGGGGGCCGGAGGAAAAACTGTTTTTT. It yields the protein CASSLTRGPEEKLFF. The whole variable domain, remainder taken from reference TRBV5-1 and TRBJ1-4, is KAGVTQTPRYLIKTRGQQVTLSCSPISGHRSVSWYQQTPGQGLQFLFEYFSETQRNKGNFPGRFSGRQFSNSRSEMNVSTLELGDSALYLCASSLTRGPEEKLFFGSGTQLSVL.